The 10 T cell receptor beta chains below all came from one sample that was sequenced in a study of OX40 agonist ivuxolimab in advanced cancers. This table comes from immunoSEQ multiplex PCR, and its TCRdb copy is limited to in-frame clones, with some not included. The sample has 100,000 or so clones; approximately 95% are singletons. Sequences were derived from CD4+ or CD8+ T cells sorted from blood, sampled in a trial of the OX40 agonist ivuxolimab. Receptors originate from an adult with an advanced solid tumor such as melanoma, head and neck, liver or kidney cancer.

This CDR3 is CASALEAPIYGYTF. DNA for the CDR3: TGCGCCAGCGCCCTAGAGGCGCCTATTTACGGCTACACCTTC. This chain connects TRBV5-1 to TRBJ1-2; unclear D gene. Looked up from germline, CDR1 is SGHRS and CDR2 is YFSETQ. V was clipped by 7 bases and J by 8 bases, with 21 bases between them. This CDR3 contains 14 residues.

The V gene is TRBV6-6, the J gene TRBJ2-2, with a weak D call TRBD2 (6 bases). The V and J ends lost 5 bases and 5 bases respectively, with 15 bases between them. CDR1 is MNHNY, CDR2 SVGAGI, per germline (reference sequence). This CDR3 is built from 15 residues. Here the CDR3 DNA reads TGTGCCAGCAGTCAAGGGGACTTCCTAACCGGGGAGCTGTTTTTT. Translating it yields CASSQGDFLTGELFF.

CDR3 residues: CASSVGGFNEKLFF. The CDR3, as DNA: TGTGCCAGCAGCGTAGGGGGTTTCAATGAAAAACTGTTTTTT. The chain uses TRBV9 and TRBJ1-4; D gene uncertain. The V end was cut by 0 bases, the J end by 5 bases, with 8 bases between. This CDR3 comprises 14 residues. Germline CDR1 SGDLS, CDR2 YYNGEE.

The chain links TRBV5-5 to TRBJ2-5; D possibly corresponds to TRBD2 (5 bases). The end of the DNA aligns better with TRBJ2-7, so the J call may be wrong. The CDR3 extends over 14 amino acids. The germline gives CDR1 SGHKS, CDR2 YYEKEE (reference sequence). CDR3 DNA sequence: TGTGCCAGCAGCTTGGAGCGGAACTCCTACGAGCAGTACTTC. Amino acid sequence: CASSLERNSYEQYF.

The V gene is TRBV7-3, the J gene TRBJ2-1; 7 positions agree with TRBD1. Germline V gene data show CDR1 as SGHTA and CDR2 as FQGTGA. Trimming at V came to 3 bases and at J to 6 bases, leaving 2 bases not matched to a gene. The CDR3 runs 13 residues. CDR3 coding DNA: TGTGCCAGCAGCTTGAACAGGGGCAATGAGCAGTTCTTC. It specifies CASSLNRGNEQFF.

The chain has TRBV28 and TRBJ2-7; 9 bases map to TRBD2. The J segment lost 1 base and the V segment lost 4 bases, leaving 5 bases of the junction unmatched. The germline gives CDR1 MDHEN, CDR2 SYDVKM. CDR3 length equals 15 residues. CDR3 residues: CASSWDSGGSYEQYF. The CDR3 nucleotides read TGTGCCAGCAGTTGGGACAGCGGGGGGTCCTACGAGCAGTACTTC.

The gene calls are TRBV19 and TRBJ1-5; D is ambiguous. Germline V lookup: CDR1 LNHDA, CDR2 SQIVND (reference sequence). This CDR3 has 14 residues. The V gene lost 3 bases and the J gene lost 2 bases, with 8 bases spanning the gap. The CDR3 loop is CASSIAGGNQPQHF. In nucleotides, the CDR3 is TGTGCCAGTAGTATTGCTGGAGGCAATCAGCCCCAGCATTTT.

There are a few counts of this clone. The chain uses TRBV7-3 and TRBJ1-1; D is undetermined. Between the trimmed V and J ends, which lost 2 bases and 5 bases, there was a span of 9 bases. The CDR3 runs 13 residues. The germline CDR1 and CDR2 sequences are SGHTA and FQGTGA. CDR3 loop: CASSLFGRTEAFF. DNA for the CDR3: TGTGCCAGCAGCTTATTTGGAAGGACTGAAGCTTTCTTT.

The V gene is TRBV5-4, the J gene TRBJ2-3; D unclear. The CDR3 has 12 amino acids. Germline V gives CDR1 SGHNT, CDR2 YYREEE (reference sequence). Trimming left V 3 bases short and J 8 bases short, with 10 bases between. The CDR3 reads CASSWESGTQYF. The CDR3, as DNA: TGTGCCAGCAGCTGGGAATCGGGTACGCAGTATTTT.

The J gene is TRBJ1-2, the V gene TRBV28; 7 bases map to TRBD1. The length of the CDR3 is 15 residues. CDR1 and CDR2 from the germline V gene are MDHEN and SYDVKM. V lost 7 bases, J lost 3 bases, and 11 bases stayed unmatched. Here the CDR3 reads CASKDLTGTDYGYTF. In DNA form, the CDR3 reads TGTGCCAGCAAGGACCTTACCGGGACAGACTATGGCTACACCTTC.